Sequencing of this T cell receptor beta chain was carried out in a study of cytomegalovirus exposure and HLA in healthy donors. CDR1 is ENHRY and CDR2 is SYGVKD in the germline V gene. The CDR3 extends over 12 amino acids. V shed 11 bases and J shed 5 bases, with 13 bases lying between them. In the PCR, 60 Vbeta and 13 Jbeta primers were used. Using immunoSEQ multiplex PCR, the repertoire was profiled, and TCRdb retains in-frame clones only, with some absent. The sample carries about 150,000 clones, approximately 80% recorded once. Sequenced input: PBMCs. This chain joins TRBV10-3 and TRBJ1-5; weak D call: TRBD1 (5 bases). The origin of this receptor is a man aged 30-40 years in good health and CMV-seronegative. Here the CDR3 DNA reads TGTGCCTCCAGCGGGGGAGATCAGCCCCAGCATTTT. Encoded protein: CASSGGDQPQHF.